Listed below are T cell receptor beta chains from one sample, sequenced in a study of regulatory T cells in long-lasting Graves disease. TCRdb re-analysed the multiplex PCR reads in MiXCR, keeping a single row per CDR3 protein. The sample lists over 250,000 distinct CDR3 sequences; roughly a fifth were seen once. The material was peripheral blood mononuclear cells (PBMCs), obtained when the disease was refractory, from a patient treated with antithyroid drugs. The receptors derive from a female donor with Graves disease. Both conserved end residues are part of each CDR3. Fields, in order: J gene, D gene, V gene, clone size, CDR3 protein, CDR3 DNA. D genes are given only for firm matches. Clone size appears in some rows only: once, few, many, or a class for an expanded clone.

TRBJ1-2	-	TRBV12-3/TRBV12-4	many	CASSPDGPNYGYTF	TGTGCCAGCAGCCCGGACGGGCCCAACTATGGCTACACCTTC
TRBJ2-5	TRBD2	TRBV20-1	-	CSARNSGLAGNMVGETQYF	TGCAGTGCTAGAAACTCGGGACTAGCGGGCAACATGGTTGGAGAGACCCAGTACTTC
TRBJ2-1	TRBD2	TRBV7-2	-	CASSQRGLAGGRSSYNEQFF	TGTGCCAGCAGCCAACGAGGCCTAGCGGGAGGCCGGAGCTCCTACAATGAGCAGTTCTTC
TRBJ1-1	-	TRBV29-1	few	CSITQNTEAFF	TGCAGCATCACACAGAACACTGAAGCTTTCTTT
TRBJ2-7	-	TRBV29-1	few	CSVEVGGDEQYF	TGCAGCGTTGAAGTTGGCGGGGACGAGCAGTACTTC
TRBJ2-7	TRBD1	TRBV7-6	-	CASSPGQGSEQYF	TGTGCCAGCAGCCCCGGACAGGGGAGCGAGCAGTACTTC
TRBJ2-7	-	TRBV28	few	CASSRGPQVYYEQYF	TGTGCCAGCAGTCGGGGACCTCAGGTATACTACGAGCAGTACTTC
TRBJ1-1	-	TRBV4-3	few	CASSQEAGENTEAFF	TGCGCCAGCAGCCAAGAGGCAGGGGAGAACACTGAAGCTTTCTTT
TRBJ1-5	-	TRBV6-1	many	CASSRTVGNQPQHF	TGTGCCAGCAGCCGGACAGTGGGCAATCAGCCCCAGCATTTT
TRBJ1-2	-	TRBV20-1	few	CSASHGEGHYYGYTF	TGCAGTGCTAGTCACGGGGAGGGGCACTACTATGGCTACACCTTC
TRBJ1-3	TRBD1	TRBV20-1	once	CSAGDRSGNTIYF	TGCAGTGCTGGGGACAGGTCTGGAAACACCATATATTTT
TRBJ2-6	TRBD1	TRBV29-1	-	CSVEEFYRGASGANVLTF	TGCAGCGTTGAAGAATTTTACAGGGGTGCTTCTGGGGCCAACGTCCTGACTTTC
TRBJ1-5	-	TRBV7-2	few	CASSLVEGQPQHF	TGTGCCAGCAGCTTAGTAGAGGGTCAGCCCCAGCATTTT
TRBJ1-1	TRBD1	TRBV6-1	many	CASTDNRQGGTEAFF	TGTGCCAGCACGGATAACAGACAGGGAGGAACTGAAGCTTTCTTT
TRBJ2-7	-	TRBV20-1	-	CSANFGEGGYEQYF	TGCAGTGCTAATTTCGGCGAGGGGGGGTACGAGCAGTACTTC
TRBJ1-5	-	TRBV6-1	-	CASSPAGADLTHNQPQHF	TGTGCCAGCAGCCCCGCCGGAGCAGACCTTACCCACAATCAGCCCCAGCATTTT
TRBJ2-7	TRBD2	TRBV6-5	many	CASSLLAGASYEQYF	TGTGCCAGCAGTTTGTTAGCGGGAGCGTCCTACGAGCAGTACTTC
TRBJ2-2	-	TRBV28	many	CASSSTGQTNTGELFF	TGTGCCAGCAGTTCTACAGGACAGACGAACACCGGGGAGCTGTTTTTT
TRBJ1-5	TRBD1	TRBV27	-	CASQGAPGQPQHF	TGTGCCAGTCAGGGGGCGCCGGGCCAGCCCCAGCATTTT
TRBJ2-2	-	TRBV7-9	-	CASSFPSFTSTGELFF	TGTGCCAGCAGCTTCCCCAGCTTTACTAGCACCGGGGAGCTGTTTTTT
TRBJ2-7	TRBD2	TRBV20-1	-	CSASSSGRYEQYF	TGCAGTGCTAGTTCCAGCGGGAGGTACGAGCAGTACTTC
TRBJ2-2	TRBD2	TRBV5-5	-	CASSRIAGGWELFF	TGTGCCAGCAGCCGAATAGCGGGAGGGTGGGAGCTGTTTTTT
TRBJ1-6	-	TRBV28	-	CATDRGGDNSPLHF	TGTGCCACAGACCGGGGCGGCGATAATTCACCCCTCCACTTT
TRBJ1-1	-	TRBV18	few	CASSPSYSDTEAFF	TGTGCCAGCTCACCATCTTACTCTGACACTGAAGCTTTCTTT
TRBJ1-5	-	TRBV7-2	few	CASSSSNVDPPQHF	TGTGCCAGCAGCTCTTCAAATGTTGATCCGCCCCAGCATTTT
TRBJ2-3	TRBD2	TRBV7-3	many	CASSLTALAGGTDTQYF	TGTGCCAGCAGCTTAACGGCGCTAGCGGGAGGTACAGATACGCAGTATTTT
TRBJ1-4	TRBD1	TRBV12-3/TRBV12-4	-	CASSSAGGLNEKLFF	TGTGCCAGCAGCTCAGCAGGGGGACTAAATGAAAAACTGTTTTTT
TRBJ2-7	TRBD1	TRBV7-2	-	CANSTRTGRPYEQYF	TGTGCCAACAGCACCCGGACAGGGAGACCCTACGAGCAGTACTTC